The rows below give T cell receptor beta chains drawn from one sample of a study of blood T cells in healthy people across ages. Via MiXCR, TCRdb re-called the 5' RACE reads, giving one row per CDR3 protein. The sample has fewer than 1,200,000 distinct CDR3 sequences, almost 25% seen once; the top ten hold about 0.69%. These data also featured in a second study, about T cells of mothers and their children.

Sequenced: blood. These receptors were obtained from a girl aged 2-15 years in good health. The conserved cysteine and the conserved F or W are not part of the CDR3 here. Clone size is given for some rows only: seen once, a few or many times, or a class if the clone is expanded.

j_call v_call clone_size cdr3_aa
TRBJ1-4 TRBV29-1 . SGRWAANEKLF
TRBJ2-5 TRBV29-1 few SVGEGQETQY
TRBJ1-1 TRBV7-9 few ASGRPISGTEAF
TRBJ1-1 TRBV7-6 few ASSSGDPWTEAF
TRBJ2-7 TRBV14 few ASSETDIYEQY
TRBJ2-6 TRBV20-1 few SASSRANVLT
TRBJ2-1 TRBV28 . ASSFSQGPNEQF
TRBJ2-7 TRBV10-3 . AISSGQGGEQY
TRBJ1-5 TRBV25-1 few ASSEYPSRASQPQH
TRBJ2-1 TRBV12-5 . ASGLWQGMF
TRBJ2-5 TRBV6-1 few ATTSGGGIQETQY
TRBJ2-7 TRBV28 . ASGTGSKQY
TRBJ2-7 TRBV12-3/TRBV12-4 few ASRPDREGSYEQY
TRBJ2-1 TRBV7-9 few ASSVSGRAVNEQF
TRBJ1-2 TRBV7-9 few ASSLRTGRSDNYGYT
TRBJ2-7 TRBV14 few ASSQVGDRYYEQY
TRBJ1-4 TRBV7-3 few ASSLIAKWGAF
TRBJ1-4 TRBV29-1 . SVARTINEKLF